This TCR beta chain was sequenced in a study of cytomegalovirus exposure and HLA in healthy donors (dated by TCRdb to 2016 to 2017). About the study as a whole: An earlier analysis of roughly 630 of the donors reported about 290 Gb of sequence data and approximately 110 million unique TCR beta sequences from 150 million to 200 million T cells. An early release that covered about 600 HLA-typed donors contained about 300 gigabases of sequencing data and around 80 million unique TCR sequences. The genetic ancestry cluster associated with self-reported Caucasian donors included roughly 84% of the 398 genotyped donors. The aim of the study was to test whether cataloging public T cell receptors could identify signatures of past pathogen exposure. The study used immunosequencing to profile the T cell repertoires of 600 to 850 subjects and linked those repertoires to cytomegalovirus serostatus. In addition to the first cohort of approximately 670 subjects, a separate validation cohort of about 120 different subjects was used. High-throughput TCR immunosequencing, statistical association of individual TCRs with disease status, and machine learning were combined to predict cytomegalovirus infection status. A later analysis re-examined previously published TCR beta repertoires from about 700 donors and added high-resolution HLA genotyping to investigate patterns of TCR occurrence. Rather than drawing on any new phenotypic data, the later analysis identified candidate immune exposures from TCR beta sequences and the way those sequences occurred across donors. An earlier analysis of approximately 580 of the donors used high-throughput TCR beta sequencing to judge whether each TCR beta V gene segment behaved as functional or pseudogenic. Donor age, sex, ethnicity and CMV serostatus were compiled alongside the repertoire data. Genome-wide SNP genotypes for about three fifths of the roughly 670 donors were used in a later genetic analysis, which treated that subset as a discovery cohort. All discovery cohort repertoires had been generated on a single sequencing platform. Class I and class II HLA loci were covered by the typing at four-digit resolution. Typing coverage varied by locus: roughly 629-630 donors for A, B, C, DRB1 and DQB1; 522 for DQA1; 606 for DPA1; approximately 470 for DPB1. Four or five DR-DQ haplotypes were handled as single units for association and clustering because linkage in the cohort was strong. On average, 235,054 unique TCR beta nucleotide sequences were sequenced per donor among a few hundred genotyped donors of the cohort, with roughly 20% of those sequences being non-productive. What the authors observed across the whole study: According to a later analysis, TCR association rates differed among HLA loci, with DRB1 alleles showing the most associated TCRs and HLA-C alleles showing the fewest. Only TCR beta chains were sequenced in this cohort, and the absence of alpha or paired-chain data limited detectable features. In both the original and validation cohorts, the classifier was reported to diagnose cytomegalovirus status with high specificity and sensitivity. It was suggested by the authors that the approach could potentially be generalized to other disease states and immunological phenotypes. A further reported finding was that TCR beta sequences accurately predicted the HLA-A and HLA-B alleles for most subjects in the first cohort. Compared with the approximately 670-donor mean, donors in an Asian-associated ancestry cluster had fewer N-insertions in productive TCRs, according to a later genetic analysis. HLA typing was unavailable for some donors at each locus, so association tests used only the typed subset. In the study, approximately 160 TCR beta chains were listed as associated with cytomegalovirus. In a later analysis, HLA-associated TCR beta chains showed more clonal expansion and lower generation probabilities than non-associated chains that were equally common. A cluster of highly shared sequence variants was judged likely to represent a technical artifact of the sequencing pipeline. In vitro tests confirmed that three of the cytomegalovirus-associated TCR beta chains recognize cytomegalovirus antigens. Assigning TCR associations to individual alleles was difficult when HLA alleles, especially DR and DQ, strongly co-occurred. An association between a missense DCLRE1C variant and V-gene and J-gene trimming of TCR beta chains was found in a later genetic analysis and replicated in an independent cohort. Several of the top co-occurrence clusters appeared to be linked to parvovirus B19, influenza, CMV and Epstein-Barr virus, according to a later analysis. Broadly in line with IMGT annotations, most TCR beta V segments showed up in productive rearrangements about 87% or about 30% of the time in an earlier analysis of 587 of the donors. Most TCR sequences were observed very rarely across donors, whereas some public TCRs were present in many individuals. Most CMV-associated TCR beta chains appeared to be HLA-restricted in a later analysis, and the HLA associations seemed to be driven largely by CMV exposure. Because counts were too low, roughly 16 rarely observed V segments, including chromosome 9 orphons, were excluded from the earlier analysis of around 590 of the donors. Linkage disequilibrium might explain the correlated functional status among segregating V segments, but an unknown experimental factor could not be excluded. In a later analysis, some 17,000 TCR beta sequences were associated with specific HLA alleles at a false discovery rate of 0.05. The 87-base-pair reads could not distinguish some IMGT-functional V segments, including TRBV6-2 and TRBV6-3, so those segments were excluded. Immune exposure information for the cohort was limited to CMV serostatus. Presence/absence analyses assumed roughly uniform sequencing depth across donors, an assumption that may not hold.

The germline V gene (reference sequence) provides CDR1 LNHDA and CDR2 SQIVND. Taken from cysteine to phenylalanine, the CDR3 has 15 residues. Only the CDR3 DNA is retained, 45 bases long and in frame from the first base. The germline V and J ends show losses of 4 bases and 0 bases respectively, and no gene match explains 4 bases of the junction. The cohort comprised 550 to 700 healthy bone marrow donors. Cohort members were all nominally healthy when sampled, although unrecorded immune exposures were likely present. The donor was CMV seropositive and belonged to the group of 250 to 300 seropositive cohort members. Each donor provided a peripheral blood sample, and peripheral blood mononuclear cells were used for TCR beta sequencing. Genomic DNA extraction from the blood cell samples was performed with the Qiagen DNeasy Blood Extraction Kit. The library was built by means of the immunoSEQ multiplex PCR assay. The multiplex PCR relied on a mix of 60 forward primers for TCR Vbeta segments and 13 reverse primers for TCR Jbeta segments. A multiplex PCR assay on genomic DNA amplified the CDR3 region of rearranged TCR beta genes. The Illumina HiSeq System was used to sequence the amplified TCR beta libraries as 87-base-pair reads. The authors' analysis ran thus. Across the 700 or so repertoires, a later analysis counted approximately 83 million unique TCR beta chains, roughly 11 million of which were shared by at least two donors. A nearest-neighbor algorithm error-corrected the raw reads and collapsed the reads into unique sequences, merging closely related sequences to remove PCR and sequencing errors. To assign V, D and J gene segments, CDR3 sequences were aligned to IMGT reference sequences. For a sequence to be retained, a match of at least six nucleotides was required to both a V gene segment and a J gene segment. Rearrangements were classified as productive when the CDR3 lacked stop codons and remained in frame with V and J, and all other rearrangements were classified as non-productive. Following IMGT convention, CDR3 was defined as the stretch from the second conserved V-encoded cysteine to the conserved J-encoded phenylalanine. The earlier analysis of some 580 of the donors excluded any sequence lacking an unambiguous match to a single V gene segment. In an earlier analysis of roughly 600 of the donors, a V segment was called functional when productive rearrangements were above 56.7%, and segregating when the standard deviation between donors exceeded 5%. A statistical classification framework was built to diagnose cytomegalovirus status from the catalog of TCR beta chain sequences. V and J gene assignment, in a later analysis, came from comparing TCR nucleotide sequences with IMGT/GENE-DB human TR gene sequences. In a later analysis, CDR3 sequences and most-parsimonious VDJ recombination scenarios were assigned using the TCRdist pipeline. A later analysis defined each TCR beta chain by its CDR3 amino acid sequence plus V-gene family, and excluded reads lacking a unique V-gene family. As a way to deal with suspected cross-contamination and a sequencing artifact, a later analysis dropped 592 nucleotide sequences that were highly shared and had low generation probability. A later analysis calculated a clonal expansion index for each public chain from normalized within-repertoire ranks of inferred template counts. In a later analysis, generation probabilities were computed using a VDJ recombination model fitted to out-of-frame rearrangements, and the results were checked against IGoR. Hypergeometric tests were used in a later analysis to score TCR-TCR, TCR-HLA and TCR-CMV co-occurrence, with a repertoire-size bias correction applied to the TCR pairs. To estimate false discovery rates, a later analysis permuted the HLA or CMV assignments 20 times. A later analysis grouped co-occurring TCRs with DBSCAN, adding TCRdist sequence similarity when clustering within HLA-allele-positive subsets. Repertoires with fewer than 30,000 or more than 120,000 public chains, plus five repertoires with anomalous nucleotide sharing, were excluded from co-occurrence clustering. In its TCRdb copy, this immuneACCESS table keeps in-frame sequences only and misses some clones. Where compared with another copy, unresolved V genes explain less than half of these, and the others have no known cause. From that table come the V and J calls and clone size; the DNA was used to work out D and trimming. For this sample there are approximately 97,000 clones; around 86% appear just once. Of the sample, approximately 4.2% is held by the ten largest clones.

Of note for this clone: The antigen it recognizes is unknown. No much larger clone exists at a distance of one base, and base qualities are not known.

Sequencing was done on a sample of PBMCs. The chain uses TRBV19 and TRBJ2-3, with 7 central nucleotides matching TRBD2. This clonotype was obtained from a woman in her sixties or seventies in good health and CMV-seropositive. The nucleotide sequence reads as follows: TGTGCCAGTAGTACTAGCGGACCTAGCACAGATACGCAGTATTTT. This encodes CASSTSGPSTDTQYF.